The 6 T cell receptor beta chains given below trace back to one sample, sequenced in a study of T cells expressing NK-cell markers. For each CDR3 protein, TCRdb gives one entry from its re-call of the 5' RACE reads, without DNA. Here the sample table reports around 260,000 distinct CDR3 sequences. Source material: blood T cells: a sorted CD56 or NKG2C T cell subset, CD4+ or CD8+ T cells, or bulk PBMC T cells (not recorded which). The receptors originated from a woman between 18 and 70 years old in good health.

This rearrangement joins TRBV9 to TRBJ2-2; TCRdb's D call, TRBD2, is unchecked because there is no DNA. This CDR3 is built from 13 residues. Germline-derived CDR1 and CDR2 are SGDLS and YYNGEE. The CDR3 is CASSVEAPGELFF.

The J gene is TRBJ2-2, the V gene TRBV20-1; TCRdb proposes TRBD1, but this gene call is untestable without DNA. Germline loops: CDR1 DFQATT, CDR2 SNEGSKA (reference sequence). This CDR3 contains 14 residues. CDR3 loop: CSAGGKGKTGELFF.

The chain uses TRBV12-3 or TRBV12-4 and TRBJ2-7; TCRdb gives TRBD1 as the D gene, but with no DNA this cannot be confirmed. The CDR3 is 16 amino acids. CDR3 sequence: CASSGVSGQGPYEQYF.

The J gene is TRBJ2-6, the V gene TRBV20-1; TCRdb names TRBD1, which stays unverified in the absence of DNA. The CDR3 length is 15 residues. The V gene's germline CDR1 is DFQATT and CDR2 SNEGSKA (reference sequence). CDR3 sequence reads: CSARERGSGANVLTF.

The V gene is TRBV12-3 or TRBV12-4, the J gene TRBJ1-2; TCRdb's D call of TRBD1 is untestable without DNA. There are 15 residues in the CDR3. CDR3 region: CASSWDTGGLYGYTF.

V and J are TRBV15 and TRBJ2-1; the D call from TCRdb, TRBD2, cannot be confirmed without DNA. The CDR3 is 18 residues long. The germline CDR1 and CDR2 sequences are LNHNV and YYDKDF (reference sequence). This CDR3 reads CATSTRRGTLADYNEQFF.